This is a list of T cell receptor beta chains from one sample in a study of coeliac disease. The assay was immunoSEQ multiplex PCR, and TCRdb's table has in-frame clones only and misses some. Among over 9,000 clones listed, roughly 71% were seen once. The sample was lamina propria lymphocytes from the gut. All receptors come from a woman aged 55-75 years with celiac disease. Both conserved end residues are part of each CDR3. A D gene is named only where the DNA matches it firmly. Size tells how often a clone was seen (once, few, many) or the class of an expanded clone, and some rows leave it out.

j_gene: TRBJ2-7; abundance: few; d_gene: TRBD2; v_gene: TRBV5-1; CDR3aa: CASSLAGTSGSGEQYF; CDR3nt: TGCGCCAGCAGCTTGGCCGGGACTAGCGGGAGTGGCGAGCAGTACTTC
j_gene: TRBJ1-5; abundance: .; d_gene: .; v_gene: TRBV9; CDR3aa: CASSVGGAGYQPQHF; CDR3nt: TGTGCCAGCAGCGTAGGGGGCGCGGGATATCAGCCCCAGCATTTT
j_gene: TRBJ1-2; abundance: .; d_gene: .; v_gene: TRBV10-1; CDR3aa: CASNKGRAYGYTF; CDR3nt: TGCGCCAGCAATAAAGGGCGGGCCTATGGCTACACCTTC
j_gene: TRBJ1-6; abundance: .; d_gene: TRBD1; v_gene: TRBV4-1; CDR3aa: CASSQPGQGPPLHF; CDR3nt: TGCGCCAGCAGCCAACCGGGACAGGGCCCACCCCTCCACTTT
j_gene: TRBJ2-7; abundance: .; d_gene: TRBD1; v_gene: TRBV11-3; CDR3aa: CASSLRTGYEQYF; CDR3nt: TGTGCCAGCAGCCTCCGGACAGGTTACGAGCAGTACTTC
j_gene: TRBJ2-6; abundance: .; d_gene: TRBD1; v_gene: TRBV7-3; CDR3aa: CASSSTGGQANVLTF; CDR3nt: TGTGCCAGCAGCTCTACAGGGGGCCAGGCCAACGTCCTGACTTTC
j_gene: TRBJ2-5; abundance: once; d_gene: TRBD2; v_gene: TRBV14; CDR3aa: CASSQDWGGTQYF; CDR3nt: TGTGCCAGCAGCCAAGATTGGGGGGGGACCCAGTACTTC
j_gene: TRBJ1-6; abundance: .; d_gene: .; v_gene: TRBV12-2; CDR3aa: CASRFGTGGPYNSPLHF; CDR3nt: TGTGCAAGTCGCTTTGGGACAGGGGGCCCCTATAATTCACCCCTCCACTTT
j_gene: TRBJ1-1; abundance: .; d_gene: TRBD1; v_gene: TRBV20-1; CDR3aa: CSARPPGGPSF; CDR3nt: TGCAGTGCTAGACCCCCAGGGGGCCCCTCCTTT
j_gene: TRBJ2-7; abundance: .; d_gene: TRBD2; v_gene: TRBV9; CDR3aa: CASSRLQGAGAEQYF; CDR3nt: TGTGCCAGCAGTAGACTCCAAGGGGCGGGAGCCGAGCAGTACTTC
j_gene: TRBJ2-5; abundance: .; d_gene: .; v_gene: TRBV5-8; CDR3aa: CASSLNEAQYF; CDR3nt: TGTGCCAGCAGCTTAAACGAGGCCCAGTACTTC
j_gene: TRBJ1-4; abundance: .; d_gene: TRBD1; v_gene: TRBV2; CDR3aa: CASSEARGLELLFF; CDR3nt: TGTGCCAGCAGTGAAGCTAGGGGGCTGGAATTGCTGTTTTTT
j_gene: TRBJ1-1; abundance: .; d_gene: .; v_gene: TRBV4-1; CDR3aa: CASSQGRDMNTEAFF; CDR3nt: TGCGCCAGCAGCCAAGGCAGGGATATGAACACTGAAGCTTTCTTT
j_gene: TRBJ2-2; abundance: .; d_gene: .; v_gene: TRBV2; CDR3aa: CASSEGQKNIITNTGELFF; CDR3nt: TGTGCCAGCAGTGAAGGGCAGAAGAATATAATAACGAACACCGGGGAGCTGTTTTTT
j_gene: TRBJ2-2; abundance: .; d_gene: TRBD2; v_gene: TRBV30; CDR3aa: CAWRASGGHTGELFF; CDR3nt: TGTGCCTGGAGAGCTAGCGGGGGGCACACCGGGGAGCTGTTTTTT
j_gene: TRBJ1-3; abundance: .; d_gene: .; v_gene: TRBV11-2; CDR3aa: CASSLTGHWAGNTIYF; CDR3nt: TGTGCCAGCAGCTTGACGGGACACTGGGCCGGAAACACCATATATTTT
j_gene: TRBJ1-1; abundance: .; d_gene: .; v_gene: TRBV7-2; CDR3aa: CASSLRGGDTEAFF; CDR3nt: TGTGCCAGCAGCTTAAGGGGGGGGGACACTGAAGCTTTCTTT
j_gene: TRBJ2-1; abundance: .; d_gene: .; v_gene: TRBV7-2; CDR3aa: CASSLVSGSYNEQFF; CDR3nt: TGTGCCAGCAGCTTAGTGTCGGGGTCCTACAATGAGCAGTTCTTC
j_gene: TRBJ2-3; abundance: .; d_gene: .; v_gene: TRBV7-9; CDR3aa: CASSLRGARDTQYF; CDR3nt: TGTGCCAGCAGCTTACGGGGGGCGAGAGATACGCAGTATTTT
j_gene: TRBJ2-5; abundance: .; d_gene: .; v_gene: TRBV7-9; CDR3aa: CASSPRGGGTQTQYF; CDR3nt: TGTGCCAGCAGCCCTAGGGGGGGAGGAACGCAGACCCAGTACTTC
j_gene: TRBJ2-5; abundance: .; d_gene: .; v_gene: TRBV7-3; CDR3aa: CASSHTGGGQETQYF; CDR3nt: TGTGCCAGCAGCCACACAGGGGGGGGGCAAGAGACCCAGTACTTC
j_gene: TRBJ2-7; abundance: once; d_gene: TRBD1; v_gene: TRBV5-1; CDR3aa: CASSLADRGLEQYF; CDR3nt: TGCGCCAGCAGCTTGGCTGACAGGGGGCTCGAGCAGTACTTC
j_gene: TRBJ2-3; abundance: once; d_gene: TRBD1; v_gene: TRBV5-4; CDR3aa: CASSLSQGPTDTQYF; CDR3nt: TGTGCCAGCAGCTTGTCACAGGGGCCTACAGATACGCAGTATTTT
j_gene: TRBJ2-6; abundance: few; d_gene: .; v_gene: TRBV4-2; CDR3aa: CASSLRGSSGANVLTF; CDR3nt: TGTGCCAGCAGCCTAAGGGGCAGCTCTGGGGCCAACGTCCTGACTTTC